What follows are 23 T cell receptor beta chains derived from one specimen sequenced in a study of regulatory T cells in long-lasting Graves disease. The time point: newly diagnosed GD, antithyroid drugs for less than 3 months. PBMCs were the source of the RNA used for TCR sequencing. Assembly of TCR beta libraries relied on iRepertoire HTBI primers together with Arm-PCR of CDR3 regions. One entry per CDR3 protein, called by TCRdb with MiXCR from the multiplex PCR reads. The sample includes over 350,000 distinct CDR3 sequences, about 15% of them seen just once. These data also featured in a second study, about T cells in Graves' hyperthyroidism and ophthalmopathy.

Material: peripheral blood mononuclear cells (PBMCs), obtained at new diagnosis, from a patient treated with antithyroid drugs. All receptors derive from a woman aged 35 to 49 with Graves disease.

This clonotype was counted only a few times. The chain employs TRBV28 and TRBJ2-3; the D gene is possibly TRBD2 (6 bases). CDR1 MDHEN and CDR2 SYDVKM come from the germline V gene. CDR3 length: 19 residues. V was shortened by 4 bases and J by 5 bases, with 28 bases between the two germline ends. Written as DNA, the CDR3 is TGTGCCAGCAGTTCATACGGCCGATTAACGGGAGAGGGTGTAGATACGCAGTATTTT. This codes for CASSSYGRLTGEGVDTQYF.

DNA of the CDR3: TGCGCCAGCAGCCAAGGTTCGGCTGCCGCATCCGGAAACACCATATATTTT. Its translation is CASSQGSAAASGNTIYF. The chain couples TRBV4-1 to TRBJ1-3; D remains ambiguous. Trimming left V 1 base short and J 4 bases short, with 17 bases between. Looked up from germline, CDR1 is MGHRA and CDR2 is YSYEKL. The CDR3 sequence is 17 residues long.

The V call is TRBV27, the J call TRBJ2-3; unclear D gene. The CDR3 spans 16 residues. Germline loops: CDR1 MNHEY, CDR2 SMNVEV (reference sequence). V dropped 6 bases and J dropped 1 base, with 17 bases sitting between them. As DNA, the CDR3 is TGTGCCAGCAGAACAACGACCGTGTCGGGCACAGATACGCAGTATTTT. It encodes CASRTTTVSGTDTQYF.

This chain uses TRBV6-5 with TRBJ2-7; D call uncertain. This CDR3 comprises 13 residues. V lost 4 bases and J 6 bases, leaving 13 bases between the germline ends. Germline V gene sequence: CDR1 MNHEY, CDR2 SVGAGI. The CDR3, as DNA: TGTGCCAGCAGTTCCTCAAGGGTCGGCGAGCAGTACTTC. As protein: CASSSSRVGEQYF.

Many counts were recorded for this clonotype. This chain joins TRBV4-1 and TRBJ2-5; TRBD2 aligns across 13 bases. The CDR3 sequence is 15 residues long. Losses at the gene ends were 5 bases for V and 2 bases for J; bases not matched to a gene: 2. Germline assignment: CDR1 MGHRA and CDR2 YSYEKL. The CDR3 coding sequence is TGCGCCAGCAGCTCACTAGCGGGAGGGCAAGAGACCCAGTACTTC. Protein product: CASSSLAGGQETQYF.

This clonotype was seen ten or more times. The chain employs TRBV28 and TRBJ2-7, with a possible D match to TRBD1 (5 bases). Germline V gene sequence: CDR1 MDHEN, CDR2 SYDVKM. The CDR3 contains 15 residues. V shed 3 bases and J shed 1 base, with 13 bases lying between them. As DNA, the CDR3 is TGTGCCAGCAGTTTTCAGGGCTTACTGTCCTACGAGCAGTACTTC. Protein product: CASSFQGLLSYEQYF.

At least ten counts were recorded for this clonotype. The J gene is TRBJ1-1, the V gene TRBV30; D not certain. V was pared by 3 bases and J by 2 bases, with 10 bases between. The CDR3 has 13 amino acids. Germline V gene data show CDR1 as GTSNPN and CDR2 as SVGIG (reference sequence). This chain's CDR3 is CAWSDTANTEAFF. The CDR3 DNA reads as TGTGCCTGGAGCGATACAGCAAACACTGAAGCTTTCTTT.

This clonotype was observed at least ten times. This rearrangement joins TRBV5-1 to TRBJ2-3; 10 bases match TRBD2. Germline values: CDR1 SGHRS, CDR2 YFSETQ. The length of the CDR3 is 15 residues. J lost 5 bases, V lost 1 base, and 4 bases had no gene match. The CDR3, as DNA: TGCGCCAGCAGCTTGACTAGCGGGAAGGAAGATACGCAGTATTTT. Protein product: CASSLTSGKEDTQYF.

The rearrangement links TRBV13 to TRBJ2-1; a weak D match, TRBD2 (5 bases). The CDR3 has 15 amino acids. Germline CDR1 is PRHDT and CDR2 is FYEKMQ (reference sequence). V shed 5 bases and J shed 14 bases, with 25 bases lying between them. CDR3 in amino acids: CASSHQLGVALREFF. The DNA for the CDR3 is TGTGCCAGCAGCCACCAACTAGGAGTGGCATTGAGAGAGTTCTTC.

This clonotype was seen a handful of times. The V and J genes are TRBV20-1 and TRBJ1-2, with D possibly TRBD1 on 6 matching bases. This CDR3 has 13 residues. The germline CDR1 and CDR2 sequences are DFQATT and SNEGSKA (reference sequence). Deletions cut 6 bases from V and 4 bases from J, with 15 bases between. In nucleotides, the CDR3 is TGCAGTGCGATCCTCACAGGGAGCTATGGCTACACCTTC. Residues: CSAILTGSYGYTF.

The genes are TRBV7-9 and TRBJ2-1; 10 positions agree with TRBD2. CDR3 size: 16 residues. J was trimmed by 11 bases and V by 4 bases; bases with no gene match: 14. Germline V CDR1 and CDR2: SEHNR, FQNEAQ (reference sequence). CDR3 sequence: CASSSSTSGWGGKQFF. The CDR3 DNA reads TGTGCCAGCAGCTCCTCGACTAGCGGGTGGGGGGGTAAGCAGTTCTTC.

The J gene is TRBJ1-1, the V gene TRBV15; 7 bases are a match to TRBD1. This CDR3 has 20 amino acids. Germline V gives CDR1 LNHNV, CDR2 YYDKDF (reference sequence). V lost 0 bases to trimming and J lost 2 bases; unmatched junction nucleotides: 18. CDR3 bases: TGTGCCACCAGCAGAGATATTGTTATTCGGCCCGACAGGGCCAACACTGAAGCTTTCTTT. Protein: CATSRDIVIRPDRANTEAFF.

This clonotype came up many times. The chain uses TRBV28 and TRBJ2-7, with TRBD1 matching 10 bases. This CDR3 comprises 15 residues. Germline V CDR1 and CDR2: MDHEN, SYDVKM. V lost 8 bases and J lost 6; bases outside the gene matches: 13. The CDR3 loop reads CASARPGTGVPEQYF. The DNA of the CDR3 is TGTGCCAGCGCCCGACCAGGGACAGGGGTTCCCGAGCAGTACTTC.

V and J are TRBV27 and TRBJ1-2, with D possibly TRBD1 on 6 matching bases. V lost 7 bases, J lost 8 bases, and 14 bases lay in between. The germline gives CDR1 MNHEY, CDR2 SMNVEV (reference sequence). The length of the CDR3 is 12 residues. DNA for the CDR3: TGTGCCAGCAAGGGGGTTACCCAAGGCTACACCTTC. This sequence encodes CASKGVTQGYTF.

The rearrangement joins TRBV4-2 to TRBJ2-1, with D possibly matching TRBD1 (5 bases). This CDR3 is built from 16 residues. Germline-derived CDR1 and CDR2 are LGHNA and YNFKEQ. The ends were cut back, 3 bases at V and 5 bases at J, with 17 bases in the middle. CDR3 amino acids: CASSQSSRGLHNEQFF. The CDR3, as DNA: TGTGCCAGCAGCCAGTCTAGTAGGGGCCTACACAATGAGCAGTTCTTC.

This clonotype was observed at least ten times. CDR3: CASSSGQGAQYEQYF. CDR3 DNA sequence: TGTGCCAGCAGCTCGGGACAGGGGGCGCAGTACGAGCAGTACTTC. This sequence joins TRBV7-8 and TRBJ2-7; TRBD1 matches at 12 bases. Trimming took 4 bases from V and 4 from J; bases not matched to a gene: 5. CDR1 is SGHVS and CDR2 is FQNEAQ in the germline V gene. The CDR3 spans 15 residues.

This clonotype was seen many times. The chain recombines TRBV15 with TRBJ1-3; D is ambiguous. CDR3 length: 16 amino acids. The V and J ends lost 0 bases and 0 bases respectively, with 9 bases between them. The V gene's germline CDR1 is LNHNV and CDR2 YYDKDF (reference sequence). The CDR3 spells CATSRDPQVSGNTIYF. CDR3 nucleotide sequence: TGTGCCACCAGCAGAGATCCCCAAGTCTCTGGAAACACCATATATTTT.

The V call is TRBV6-5, the J call TRBJ2-1; 7 bases line up with TRBD1. This CDR3 is 15 amino acids long. Germline V gene data show CDR1 as MNHEY and CDR2 as SVGAGI. Trimming cost V 4 bases and J 6 bases; bases outside gene matches: 9. The CDR3 is CASSFRGLLFNEQFF. The DNA for the CDR3 is TGTGCCAGCAGTTTTAGGGGGCTCCTCTTCAATGAGCAGTTCTTC.

This clonotype was seen many times. The genes are TRBV10-3 and TRBJ2-1; TRBD2 matches 7 bases. Germline V gene sequence: CDR1 ENHRY, CDR2 SYGVKD. V gave up 5 bases and J gave up 2 bases; unmatched junction bases: 6. The CDR3 spans 15 residues. CDR3: CAISTSGIPYNEQFF. Written as DNA, the CDR3 is TGTGCCATCAGTACAAGCGGGATCCCCTACAATGAGCAGTTCTTC.

The sample holds many counts of this clonotype. This chain joins TRBV2 and TRBJ1-5, with D unclear. The CDR3 length is 14 residues. V dropped 10 bases and J dropped 3 bases, with 16 bases sitting between them. From germline, CDR1 is SNHLY and CDR2 FYNNEI. The CDR3 here is CATTGEGSNQPQHF. The CDR3 DNA reads as TGTGCCACCACGGGTGAGGGTTCCAATCAGCCCCAGCATTTT.

This clonotype was found many times. V usage is TRBV28 and J usage is TRBJ2-7; tentative D call: TRBD2 (5 bases). The CDR3 runs 15 residues. Germline V CDR1 and CDR2: MDHEN, SYDVKM. V gave up 7 bases and J gave up 3 bases, with 19 bases separating them. In DNA form, the CDR3 reads TGTGCCAGCACCGAAAGAGGAGGACGAAGCTACGAGCAGTACTTC. It codes for CASTERGGRSYEQYF.

This clonotype was counted between two and nine times. Germline is not matched at one junction end, which may reflect a read error. V usage is TRBV20-1 and J usage is TRBJ2-3; TRBD2 agrees at 9 bases. The germline V gene encodes CDR1 DFQATT and CDR2 SNEGSKA (reference sequence). The CDR3 spans 17 residues. In nucleotides, the CDR3 is TGCAGTGCTAGAGCGCAAGCGGGAGGTTCGAGGCCAGATACGCGGTATTTT. It is translated as CSARAQAGGSRPDTRYF.

This clonotype occurred many times. The chain employs TRBV9 and TRBJ2-2; TRBD2 might be the D (8 bases). Germline CDR1 and CDR2: SGDLS and YYNGEE. V shed 4 bases and J shed 6 bases, with 19 bases lying between them. The CDR3 length is 16 residues. DNA for the CDR3: TGTGCCAGCAGCCTCAGGGGGAGCGGGAGCCCCGGGGAGCTGTTTTTT. Residues: CASSLRGSGSPGELFF.